These T cell receptor beta chains were read from a single sample in a study of blood T cell repertoires in COVID-19. Clones were read by immunoSEQ multiplex PCR, and TCRdb kept only the in-frame ones, dropping some. The sample carries around 160,000 clones, approximately 86% recorded once. Sequencing was done on a sample of PBMCs or T cells enriched from blood (not recorded which). These receptors all stem from a woman aged 40-49 years who had been exposed to COVID-19. The CDR3 runs from the conserved cysteine through the conserved F or W. Each record gives: CDR3 length, V gene, D gene, clone size, J gene, CDR3 DNA, CDR3 protein. The D gene is left open where the match is weak. For some rows the clone size is stated as once, few or many, or as a class when expanded; others skip it.

cdr3_length: 15
v_call: TRBV4-1
d_call: TRBD1
clone_size: NA
j_call: TRBJ1-3
cdr3_nt: TGCGCCAGCAGGCAGACAGGGGTCTTTGGAAACACCATATATTTT
cdr3_aa: CASRQTGVFGNTIYF

cdr3_length: 10
v_call: TRBV24-1
d_call: NA
clone_size: NA
j_call: TRBJ2-3
cdr3_nt: TGTGCCACTAATTTAGCTACGCAGTATTTT
cdr3_aa: CATNLATQYF

cdr3_length: 16
v_call: TRBV2
d_call: TRBD1
clone_size: NA
j_call: TRBJ1-1
cdr3_nt: TGTGCCAGCAGTCAACCTCTACAGGGGGCGCGTACTGAAGCTTTCTTT
cdr3_aa: CASSQPLQGARTEAFF

cdr3_length: 16
v_call: TRBV5-1
d_call: TRBD1
clone_size: NA
j_call: TRBJ2-3
cdr3_nt: TGCGCCAGCAGCTTGTTGGGACAGGGGTCGATAGATACGCAGTATTTT
cdr3_aa: CASSLLGQGSIDTQYF

cdr3_length: 15
v_call: TRBV4-1
d_call: NA
clone_size: few
j_call: TRBJ2-2
cdr3_nt: TGCGCCAGCAGCCAACTGAGCGCGAACACCGGGGAGCTGTTTTTT
cdr3_aa: CASSQLSANTGELFF

cdr3_length: 18
v_call: TRBV19
d_call: NA
clone_size: NA
j_call: TRBJ1-3
cdr3_nt: TGTGCCAGTACCTCCTCTAATCCGACGGGTTACTCTGGAAACACCATATATTTT
cdr3_aa: CASTSSNPTGYSGNTIYF

cdr3_length: 12
v_call: TRBV19
d_call: NA
clone_size: NA
j_call: TRBJ1-3
cdr3_nt: TGTGCCAGCCGGAGCTCTGGAAACACCATATATTTT
cdr3_aa: CASRSSGNTIYF

cdr3_length: 13
v_call: TRBV15
d_call: NA
clone_size: few
j_call: TRBJ1-1
cdr3_nt: TGTGCCACCAGCAGAGATAGAGGCACTGCCGCTTTCTTT
cdr3_aa: CATSRDRGTAAFF

cdr3_length: 16
v_call: TRBV7-9
d_call: TRBD2
clone_size: NA
j_call: TRBJ2-7
cdr3_nt: TGTGCCAGCAGCTTATGGGTTAGCGGGGGGGCCTACGAGCAGTACTTC
cdr3_aa: CASSLWVSGGAYEQYF

cdr3_length: 15
v_call: TRBV28
d_call: TRBD1
clone_size: few
j_call: TRBJ1-4
cdr3_nt: TGTGCCAGCAGTACAGGGGGCGTGACTAATGAAAAACTGTTTTTT
cdr3_aa: CASSTGGVTNEKLFF

cdr3_length: 14
v_call: TRBV5-1
d_call: TRBD1
clone_size: once
j_call: TRBJ1-1
cdr3_nt: TGCGCCAGCAGCCAAGACAGGGGGCTGCAAAAAGCTTTCTTT
cdr3_aa: CASSQDRGLQKAFF

cdr3_length: 15
v_call: TRBV28
d_call: NA
clone_size: few
j_call: TRBJ2-2
cdr3_nt: TGTGCCAGCAGTTTAAGTAGGGGGAACACCGGGGAGCTGTTTTTT
cdr3_aa: CASSLSRGNTGELFF

cdr3_length: 13
v_call: TRBV19
d_call: TRBD1
clone_size: NA
j_call: TRBJ2-7
cdr3_nt: TGTGCCAGTAAGGGGACAGTCTCCTACGAGCAGTACTTC
cdr3_aa: CASKGTVSYEQYF

cdr3_length: 15
v_call: TRBV6-4
d_call: TRBD2
clone_size: NA
j_call: TRBJ2-3
cdr3_nt: TGTGCCAGCAGTGACTCTAGCGGGGGGGCGGATACGCAGTATTTT
cdr3_aa: CASSDSSGGADTQYF

cdr3_length: 13
v_call: TRBV4-1
d_call: NA
clone_size: NA
j_call: TRBJ1-2
cdr3_nt: TGCGCCAGCAGCAATCCGCGGTCCTATGGCTACACCTTC
cdr3_aa: CASSNPRSYGYTF

cdr3_length: 11
v_call: TRBV20-1
d_call: NA
clone_size: NA
j_call: TRBJ2-1
cdr3_nt: TGCAGTGCTAGACCTAGAAATGAGCAGTTCTTC
cdr3_aa: CSARPRNEQFF

cdr3_length: 18
v_call: TRBV3-1/TRBV3-2
d_call: TRBD2
clone_size: once
j_call: TRBJ2-2
cdr3_nt: TGTGCCAGCAGCCAACTCCGGACGGGGGGAACGTACACCGGGGAGCTGTTTTTT
cdr3_aa: CASSQLRTGGTYTGELFF

cdr3_length: 14
v_call: TRBV11-2
d_call: TRBD1
clone_size: NA
j_call: TRBJ2-7
cdr3_nt: TGTGCCAGCAGCTTGGATGGACAGGGGAGGGCCCAGTACTTC
cdr3_aa: CASSLDGQGRAQYF

cdr3_length: 12
v_call: TRBV12-3/TRBV12-4
d_call: NA
clone_size: NA
j_call: TRBJ2-2
cdr3_nt: TGTGCCAGCAGTCTCGGGGATAGGGAGCTGTTTTTT
cdr3_aa: CASSLGDRELFF

cdr3_length: 17
v_call: TRBV12-5
d_call: TRBD1
clone_size: NA
j_call: TRBJ1-5
cdr3_nt: TGTGCTAGTGGTTTGGTACCGGGACAGAAGAGCAATCAGCCCCAGCATTTT
cdr3_aa: CASGLVPGQKSNQPQHF

cdr3_length: 13
v_call: TRBV12-3/TRBV12-4
d_call: NA
clone_size: NA
j_call: TRBJ1-5
cdr3_nt: TGTGCCAGCAGTCTTGGGGGGGCTCAGCCCCAGCATTTT
cdr3_aa: CASSLGGAQPQHF

cdr3_length: 11
v_call: TRBV20-1
d_call: NA
clone_size: NA
j_call: TRBJ2-4
cdr3_nt: TGCAGTGGACTGGCCAAAAACATTCAGTACTTC
cdr3_aa: CSGLAKNIQYF

cdr3_length: 16
v_call: TRBV5-1
d_call: TRBD2
clone_size: NA
j_call: TRBJ2-1
cdr3_nt: TGCGCCAGCAGCATAGGGACTAGCGGGGACTACAATGGGCAGTTCTTC
cdr3_aa: CASSIGTSGDYNGQFF

cdr3_length: 15
v_call: TRBV4-3
d_call: TRBD1
clone_size: once
j_call: TRBJ2-7
cdr3_nt: TGCGCCAGCAGCCAAGATATCAGGGGGCGTAGAGAGCAGTACTTC
cdr3_aa: CASSQDIRGRREQYF

cdr3_length: 15
v_call: TRBV18
d_call: NA
clone_size: NA
j_call: TRBJ2-2
cdr3_nt: TGTGCCAGCCACTCACGCTCCGCGAACACCGGGGAGCTGTTTTTT
cdr3_aa: CASHSRSANTGELFF

cdr3_length: 12
v_call: TRBV10-2
d_call: NA
clone_size: many
j_call: TRBJ1-5
cdr3_nt: TGCGCCAGCAGTGCCGAGAATCAGCCCCAGCATTTT
cdr3_aa: CASSAENQPQHF

cdr3_length: 13
v_call: TRBV20-1
d_call: NA
clone_size: NA
j_call: TRBJ1-1
cdr3_nt: TGCAGTGCTAGTCGGGTTCAGGGCACTGAAGCTTTCTTT
cdr3_aa: CSASRVQGTEAFF

cdr3_length: 14
v_call: TRBV11-3
d_call: NA
clone_size: NA
j_call: TRBJ2-3
cdr3_nt: TGTGCCAGCAGCCTATTTGCCGGTTCAGATACGCAGTATTTT
cdr3_aa: CASSLFAGSDTQYF

cdr3_length: 14
v_call: TRBV5-8
d_call: NA
clone_size: NA
j_call: TRBJ2-3
cdr3_nt: TGTGCCAGCAGCTTAGGGAGGGGGACAGATACGCAGTATTTT
cdr3_aa: CASSLGRGTDTQYF

cdr3_length: 16
v_call: TRBV6-6
d_call: TRBD1
clone_size: NA
j_call: TRBJ1-3
cdr3_nt: TGTGCCAGCAGTCAAAGACAGGGGACGGCTGGAAACACCATATATTTT
cdr3_aa: CASSQRQGTAGNTIYF

cdr3_length: 14
v_call: TRBV7-6
d_call: NA
clone_size: NA
j_call: TRBJ1-2
cdr3_nt: TGTGCCAGCAGCTTGGATTCAGGGGCCTATGGCTACACCTTC
cdr3_aa: CASSLDSGAYGYTF

cdr3_length: 15
v_call: TRBV27
d_call: TRBD1
clone_size: NA
j_call: TRBJ1-1
cdr3_nt: TGTGCCAGCAGTTTGCGAGACAGGGGGAACACTGAAGCTTTCTTT
cdr3_aa: CASSLRDRGNTEAFF

cdr3_length: 14
v_call: TRBV19
d_call: NA
clone_size: NA
j_call: TRBJ1-2
cdr3_nt: TGTGCCACCCCCCCAGGCAGACAAAACTATGGCTACACCTTC
cdr3_aa: CATPPGRQNYGYTF

cdr3_length: 17
v_call: TRBV10-3
d_call: TRBD2
clone_size: NA
j_call: TRBJ2-1
cdr3_nt: TGTGCCATCAGTGAAGTACTAGCGGGAGCGTTACACAATGAGCAGTTCTTC
cdr3_aa: CAISEVLAGALHNEQFF

cdr3_length: 16
v_call: TRBV28
d_call: TRBD1
clone_size: NA
j_call: TRBJ2-2
cdr3_nt: TGTGCCAGCAGTCAGGACAGGGGGCATTGGGCCGGGGAGCTGTTTTTT
cdr3_aa: CASSQDRGHWAGELFF

cdr3_length: 15
v_call: TRBV11-3
d_call: TRBD1
clone_size: once
j_call: TRBJ2-2
cdr3_nt: TGTGCCAGCAGCTACGACAGGGGAGACACCGGGGAGCTGTTTTTT
cdr3_aa: CASSYDRGDTGELFF

cdr3_length: 15
v_call: TRBV9
d_call: NA
clone_size: NA
j_call: TRBJ2-3
cdr3_nt: TGTGCCAGCAGCGCCCCGGGGGAATTCACAGATACGCAGTATTTT
cdr3_aa: CASSAPGEFTDTQYF

cdr3_length: 16
v_call: TRBV10-1
d_call: TRBD2
clone_size: NA
j_call: TRBJ2-5
cdr3_nt: TGCGCCAGCAGTGAAGGTTCGGGACTAAGTGTGGAGACCCAGTACTTC
cdr3_aa: CASSEGSGLSVETQYF

cdr3_length: 14
v_call: TRBV11-2
d_call: NA
clone_size: few
j_call: TRBJ1-1
cdr3_nt: TGTGCCAGCAGCTTAGTTGTCATGAACACTGAAGCTTTCTTT
cdr3_aa: CASSLVVMNTEAFF

cdr3_length: 16
v_call: TRBV7-6
d_call: TRBD1
clone_size: NA
j_call: TRBJ1-3
cdr3_nt: TGTGCCAGCAGCCGGGACAGGCCCAACTCTGGAAACACCATATATTTT
cdr3_aa: CASSRDRPNSGNTIYF

cdr3_length: 14
v_call: TRBV18
d_call: NA
clone_size: NA
j_call: TRBJ2-5
cdr3_nt: TGTGCCAGCTCACCACCGACAGGTCCAGAGACCCAGTACTTC
cdr3_aa: CASSPPTGPETQYF

cdr3_length: 15
v_call: TRBV28
d_call: NA
clone_size: NA
j_call: TRBJ2-7
cdr3_nt: TGTGCCAGCAGAAACATCCCCTTCTCGTCCTACGAGCAGTACTTC
cdr3_aa: CASRNIPFSSYEQYF

cdr3_length: 15
v_call: TRBV27
d_call: TRBD1
clone_size: NA
j_call: TRBJ1-2
cdr3_nt: TGTGCCAGCAGTATTTTTGGACAGGGGAGCTATGGCTACACCTTC
cdr3_aa: CASSIFGQGSYGYTF

cdr3_length: 18
v_call: TRBV11-3
d_call: TRBD1
clone_size: NA
j_call: TRBJ2-3
cdr3_nt: TGTGCCAGCAGCTTAGATTGGCACGGACAGGGGAGTGCAGATACGCAGTATTTT
cdr3_aa: CASSLDWHGQGSADTQYF

cdr3_length: 15
v_call: TRBV11-1
d_call: NA
clone_size: NA
j_call: TRBJ1-2
cdr3_nt: TGTGCCAGCAGCGCCCTGCGAGGTCACAACTATGGCTACACCTTC
cdr3_aa: CASSALRGHNYGYTF

cdr3_length: 13
v_call: TRBV4-2
d_call: TRBD2
clone_size: NA
j_call: TRBJ2-1
cdr3_nt: TGTGCCAGCAGCCACCTAGCGGGAAATGAGCAGTTCTTC
cdr3_aa: CASSHLAGNEQFF

cdr3_length: 14
v_call: TRBV27
d_call: NA
clone_size: once
j_call: TRBJ1-6
cdr3_nt: TGTGCCAGCAGTTTATACGGTCTGCTGCCACCCCTCCACTTT
cdr3_aa: CASSLYGLLPPLHF

cdr3_length: 13
v_call: TRBV5-1
d_call: TRBD1
clone_size: few
j_call: TRBJ2-1
cdr3_nt: TGCGCCAGCAGCTCGGGACAGGGGAATGAGCAGTTCTTC
cdr3_aa: CASSSGQGNEQFF

cdr3_length: 15
v_call: TRBV10-1
d_call: TRBD2
clone_size: NA
j_call: TRBJ2-5
cdr3_nt: TGCGCCAGCAGTGAGAATAGCGGGAGTTCGAAGACCCAGTACTTC
cdr3_aa: CASSENSGSSKTQYF

cdr3_length: 13
v_call: TRBV3-1/TRBV3-2
d_call: NA
clone_size: NA
j_call: TRBJ1-1
cdr3_nt: TGTGCCAGCAGCCAAGATCGACAGAGTGAAGCTTTCTTT
cdr3_aa: CASSQDRQSEAFF

cdr3_length: 20
v_call: TRBV18
d_call: TRBD2
clone_size: NA
j_call: TRBJ2-1
cdr3_nt: TGTGCCAGCTCAGCATGGACCGGGACCCCAGTAGCGGGGGCCGACAATGAGCAGTTCTTC
cdr3_aa: CASSAWTGTPVAGADNEQFF

cdr3_length: 15
v_call: TRBV2
d_call: TRBD1
clone_size: NA
j_call: TRBJ2-4
cdr3_nt: TGTGCCAGCACCCTGGACAGGACCCATAAAAACATTCAGTACTTC
cdr3_aa: CASTLDRTHKNIQYF

cdr3_length: 16
v_call: TRBV24-1
d_call: TRBD1
clone_size: NA
j_call: TRBJ2-3
cdr3_nt: TGTGCCACCAGTGACGTGGGGACAGGGGGCGAAGATACGCAGTATTTT
cdr3_aa: CATSDVGTGGEDTQYF

cdr3_length: 13
v_call: TRBV28
d_call: NA
clone_size: NA
j_call: TRBJ2-5
cdr3_nt: TGTGCCAGCAGTTTATTACATCAAGAGACCCAGTACTTC
cdr3_aa: CASSLLHQETQYF

cdr3_length: 17
v_call: TRBV27
d_call: TRBD1
clone_size: NA
j_call: TRBJ1-2
cdr3_nt: TGTGCCAGCAGTTTAACCCGACAGGGAACTCTTAACTATGGCTACACCTTC
cdr3_aa: CASSLTRQGTLNYGYTF

cdr3_length: 16
v_call: TRBV27
d_call: TRBD2
clone_size: NA
j_call: TRBJ2-3
cdr3_nt: TGTGCCAGCAGTTTCTCGAGCGGGGGGATCCGAGATACGCAGTATTTT
cdr3_aa: CASSFSSGGIRDTQYF